The 27 T cell receptor beta chains listed next were all sequenced from one sample in a study of T cells expressing NK-cell markers. TCRdb reprocessed the 5' RACE reads and reports one entry per CDR3 protein, with no DNA. This table holds 500,000 to 700,000 distinct CDR3 sequences. Sequencing used blood T cells: a sorted CD56 or NKG2C T cell subset, CD4+ or CD8+ T cells, or bulk PBMC T cells (not recorded which). The receptors stem from a man younger than 30 in good health.

The chain has TRBV29-1 and TRBJ2-5; TCRdb's D call, TRBD1, is unchecked because there is no DNA. Germline V gives CDR1 SQVTM, CDR2 ANQGSEA. The CDR3 sequence is 12 residues long. The CDR3 is CSVNTGSETQYF.

The gene calls are TRBV12-3 or TRBV12-4 and TRBJ2-3; as DNA is missing, the TRBD1 call by TCRdb cannot be tested. The CDR3 is 17 residues long. The CDR3 protein is CASTSAAGRASTDTQYF.

This chain connects TRBV18 to TRBJ2-5; checking the TCRdb D call of TRBD1 is not possible without DNA. CDR3 length equals 15 residues. Germline values: CDR1 KGHSH, CDR2 LQKENI. CDR3: CASSSTTGSTVTQYF.

The chain is built from TRBV20-1 and TRBJ2-3; TCRdb calls TRBD1, which cannot be checked without DNA. Germline V gene lookup returns CDR1 DFQATT and CDR2 SNEGSKA (reference sequence). There are 17 residues in the CDR3. CDR3 region: CSARESPGTGLEDTQYF.

This chain links TRBV3-1 with TRBJ2-1. Per germline, CDR1 LGHDT and CDR2 YNNKEL (reference sequence). CDR3 length: 18 amino acids. The CDR3 protein is CASSQGPTWGTSYNEQFF.

The chain is built from TRBV30 and TRBJ2-1; TCRdb reports TRBD1, a call that lacks DNA to check it against. The CDR3 extends over 12 amino acids. CDR1 and CDR2 from the germline V gene are GTSNPN and SVGIG (reference sequence). CDR3 loop: CAWSVDSDEQFF.

V gene TRBV6-2 or TRBV6-3 combines with J gene TRBJ2-7. Germline V gene sequence: CDR1 MNHEY, CDR2 SVGEGT. The length of the CDR3 is 13 residues. The CDR3 sequence is CASSYSVFYEQYF.

This rearrangement joins TRBV6-5 to TRBJ2-2; as DNA is missing, the TRBD1 call by TCRdb cannot be tested. The CDR3 is 17 amino acids. Germline CDR1 and CDR2: MNHEY and SVGAGI. The CDR3 sequence: CASSYRGPMGHAGELFF.

The chain couples TRBV5-1 to TRBJ2-1. The CDR3 covers 13 residues. Looked up from germline, CDR1 is SGHRS and CDR2 is YFSETQ. The CDR3: CASSLGSELQQFF.

The chain joins TRBV11-2 to TRBJ2-5. The germline V gene encodes CDR1 SGHAT and CDR2 FQNNGV. CDR3 length: 12 residues. The CDR3 region is CASSPQVGTQYF.

This chain uses TRBV18 with TRBJ2-2. Germline CDR1 KGHSH, CDR2 LQKENI. CDR3 size: 18 residues. The CDR3 loop reads CASSPELLTRSAAGELFF.

The chain combines TRBV20-1 with TRBJ2-5; TCRdb returns TRBD1, unconfirmable since there is no DNA. This CDR3 is built from 16 residues. Germline CDR1 and CDR2: DFQATT and SNEGSKA (reference sequence). The CDR3 reads CSARGSRGRRSETQYF.

The J gene is TRBJ2-6, the V gene TRBV20-1; TCRdb reports TRBD1, a call that lacks DNA to check it against. In germline, CDR1 is DFQATT, CDR2 SNEGSKA (reference sequence). The CDR3 has 12 residues. The CDR3 reads CSAGGMTRVLTF.

The gene calls are TRBV5-1 and TRBJ1-2. The CDR3 runs 13 residues. Per germline, CDR1 SGHRS and CDR2 YFSETQ. CDR3 in amino acids: CASRIGSHYGYTF.

The J gene is TRBJ2-5, the V gene TRBV5-1; the TCRdb D gene call, TRBD2, has no DNA to confirm it. The CDR3 contains 15 residues. Germline-derived CDR1 and CDR2 are SGHRS and YFSETQ. The CDR3 sequence: CASSRLAGHQETQYF. Drawing the rest from reference TRBV5-1 and TRBJ2-5, the complete variable domain is KAGVTQTPRYLIKTRGQQVTLSCSPISGHRSVSWYQQTPGQGLQFLFEYFSETQRNKGNFPGRFSGRQFSNSRSEMNVSTLELGDSALYLCASSRLAGHQETQYFGPGTRLLVL.

This chain joins TRBV6-4 and TRBJ2-3; TCRdb proposes TRBD1, but this gene call is untestable without DNA. Germline V gene data show CDR1 as MRHNA and CDR2 as SNTAGT. This CDR3 is 14 amino acids long. The CDR3 loop reads CASSEGGSTDTQYF.

The V and J genes are TRBV3-1 and TRBJ1-4. The CDR3 sequence is 15 residues long. CDR1 and CDR2 from the germline V gene are LGHDT and YNNKEL (reference sequence). This chain's CDR3 is CASQDRISTNEKLFF.

V and J are TRBV6-6 and TRBJ2-7; TCRdb indicates TRBD1, and absent DNA this call remains unverified. This CDR3 is 13 amino acids long. CDR1 is MNHNY and CDR2 is SVGAGI in the germline V gene (reference sequence). Here the CDR3 reads CASMGQGVYEQYF.

V usage is TRBV6-5 and J usage is TRBJ1-2; TCRdb indicates TRBD1, and absent DNA this call remains unverified. This CDR3 has 12 residues. The germline V gene encodes CDR1 MNHEY and CDR2 SVGAGI. CDR3 in amino acids: CASSYSGDGYTF.

This chain connects TRBV20-1 to TRBJ2-5; TCRdb calls TRBD2, which cannot be checked without DNA. Germline V gene data show CDR1 as DFQATT and CDR2 as SNEGSKA (reference sequence). There are 15 residues in the CDR3. The CDR3 region is CSASGGMEDLETQYF.

The chain uses TRBV15 and TRBJ2-7; TCRdb's assignment of TRBD1 cannot be checked, as there is no DNA. Germline CDR1 reads LNHNV; CDR2 reads YYDKDF (reference sequence). This CDR3 has 15 residues. The CDR3 here is CATSSRTGLGYEQYF. The variable domain in full, with the rest retrieved from reference TRBV15 and TRBJ2-7, is DAMVIQNPRYQVTQFGKPVTLSCSQTLNHNVMYWYQQKSSQAPKLLFHYYDKDFNNEADTPDNFQSRRPNTSFCFLDIRSPGLGDTAMYLCATSSRTGLGYEQYFGPGTRLTVT.

The rearrangement links TRBV20-1 to TRBJ2-2; TCRdb calls TRBD2, which cannot be checked without DNA. The CDR3 contains 13 residues. CDR1 is DFQATT, CDR2 SNEGSKA, per germline (reference sequence). This CDR3 reads CSAPDLPTGELFF.

The chain uses TRBV24-1 and TRBJ1-5; the D call from TCRdb, TRBD1, cannot be confirmed without DNA. Germline V gene sequence: CDR1 KGHDR, CDR2 SFDVKD. The CDR3 totals 14 residues. The CDR3 spells CATSATGQNQPQHF.

The chain joins TRBV12-3 or TRBV12-4 to TRBJ2-1; no DNA is available, so the TRBD1 call from TCRdb remains unchecked. The CDR3 spans 18 residues. The CDR3 reads CASSLAAAGQLSYNEQFF.

The chain links TRBV20-1 to TRBJ2-7; TCRdb outputs TRBD2, but without DNA this stays unchecked. The CDR3 is 16 residues long. The V gene's germline CDR1 is DFQATT and CDR2 SNEGSKA (reference sequence). CDR3 in amino acids: CSAPSGGPSSSYEQYF.

The chain couples TRBV5-5 to TRBJ1-2. CDR3 length: 15 residues. Germline values: CDR1 SGHKS, CDR2 YYEKEE (reference sequence). CDR3 residues: CASSLWSEGNYGYTF. The variable domain in full, with the rest retrieved from reference TRBV5-5 and TRBJ1-2, is DAGVTQSPTHLIKTRGQQVTLRCSPISGHKSVSWYQQVLGQGPQFIFQYYEKEERGRGNFPDRFSARQFPNYSSELNVNALLLGDSALYLCASSLWSEGNYGYTFGSGTRLTVV.

V is TRBV28 and J is TRBJ2-5; the D call of TRBD1 rests on TCRdb alone, since no DNA is present to check it. CDR3 length: 17 residues. Germline-derived CDR1 and CDR2 are MDHEN and SYDVKM. CDR3 loop: CASSSQDGTGLSGTQYF.